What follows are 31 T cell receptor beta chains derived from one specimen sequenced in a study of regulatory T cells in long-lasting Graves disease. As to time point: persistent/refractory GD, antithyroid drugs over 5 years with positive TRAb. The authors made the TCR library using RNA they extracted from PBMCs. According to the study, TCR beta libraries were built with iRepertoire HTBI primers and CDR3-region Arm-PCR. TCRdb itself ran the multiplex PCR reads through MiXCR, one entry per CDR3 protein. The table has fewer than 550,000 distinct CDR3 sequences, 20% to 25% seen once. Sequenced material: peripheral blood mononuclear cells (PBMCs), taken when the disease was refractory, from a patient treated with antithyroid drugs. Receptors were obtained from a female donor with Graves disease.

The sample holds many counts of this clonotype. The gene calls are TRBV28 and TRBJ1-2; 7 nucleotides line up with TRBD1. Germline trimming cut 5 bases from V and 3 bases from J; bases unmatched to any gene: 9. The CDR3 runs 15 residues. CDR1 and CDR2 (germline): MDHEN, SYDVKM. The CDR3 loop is CASSIYQGVDYGYTF. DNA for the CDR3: TGTGCCAGCAGTATCTACCAGGGGGTCGACTATGGCTACACCTTC.

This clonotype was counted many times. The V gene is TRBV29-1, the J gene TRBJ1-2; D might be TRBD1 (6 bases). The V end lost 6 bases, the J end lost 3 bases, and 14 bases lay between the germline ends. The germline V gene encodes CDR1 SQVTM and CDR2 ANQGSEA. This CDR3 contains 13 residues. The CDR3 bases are TGCAGCGTAGCCACAGGGTCGGACTATGGCTACACCTTC. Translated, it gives CSVATGSDYGYTF.

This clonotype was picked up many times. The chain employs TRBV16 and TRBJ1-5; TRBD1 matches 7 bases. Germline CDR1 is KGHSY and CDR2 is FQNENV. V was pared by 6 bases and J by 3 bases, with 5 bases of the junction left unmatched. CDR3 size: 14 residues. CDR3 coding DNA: TGTGCCAGCAGTCCGACAGGGTTCAATCAGCCCCAGCATTTT. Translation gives CASSPTGFNQPQHF.

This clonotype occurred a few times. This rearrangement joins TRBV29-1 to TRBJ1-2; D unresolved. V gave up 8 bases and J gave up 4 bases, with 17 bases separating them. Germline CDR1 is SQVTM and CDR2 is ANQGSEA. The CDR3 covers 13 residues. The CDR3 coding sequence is TGCAGCACCGGGCGTGGGGAACGCTATGGCTACACCTTC. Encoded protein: CSTGRGERYGYTF.

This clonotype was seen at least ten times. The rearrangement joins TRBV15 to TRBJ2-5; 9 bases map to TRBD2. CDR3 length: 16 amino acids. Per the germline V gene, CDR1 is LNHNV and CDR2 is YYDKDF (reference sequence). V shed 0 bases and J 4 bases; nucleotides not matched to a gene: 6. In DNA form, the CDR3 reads TGTGCCACCAGCAGAGATCTACCAGCGGGAGGAGAGACCCAGTACTTC. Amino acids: CATSRDLPAGGETQYF.

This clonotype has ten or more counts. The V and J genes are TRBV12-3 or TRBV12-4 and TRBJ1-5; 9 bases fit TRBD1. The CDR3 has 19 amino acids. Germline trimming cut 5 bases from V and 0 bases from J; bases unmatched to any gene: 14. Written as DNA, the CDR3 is TGTGCCAGCAGTCCAACCGGGACAGGGTGGAGTTATAGCAATCAGCCCCAGCATTTT. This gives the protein CASSPTGTGWSYSNQPQHF.

Written as DNA, the CDR3 is TGTGCCAGCCGGACGGGAGCTACGAACACCGGGGAGCTGTTTTTT. It specifies CASRTGATNTGELFF. The J gene is TRBJ2-2, the V gene TRBV11-3; D might be TRBD2 (6 bases). The CDR3 runs 15 residues. The V gene lost 8 bases and the J gene lost 0 bases, with 13 bases spanning the gap. Per germline, CDR1 SGHNT and CDR2 YENEEA.

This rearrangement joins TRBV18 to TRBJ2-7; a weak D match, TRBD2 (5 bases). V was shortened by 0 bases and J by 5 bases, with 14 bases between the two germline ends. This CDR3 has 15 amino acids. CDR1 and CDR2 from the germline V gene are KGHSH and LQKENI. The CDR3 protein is CASSPPGRGGDEQYF. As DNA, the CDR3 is TGTGCCAGCTCACCACCCGGTCGGGGTGGAGACGAGCAGTACTTC.

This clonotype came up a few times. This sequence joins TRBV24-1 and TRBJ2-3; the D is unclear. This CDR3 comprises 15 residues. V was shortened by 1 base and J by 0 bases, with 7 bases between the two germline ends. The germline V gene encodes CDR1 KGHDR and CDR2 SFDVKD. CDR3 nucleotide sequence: TGTGCCACCAGTGATTTCGACACCAGCACAGATACGCAGTATTTT. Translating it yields CATSDFDTSTDTQYF.

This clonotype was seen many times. CDR3 sequence (DNA): TGTGCCAGCAGTTTCATACGGGAGATACAAGAGACCCAGTACTTC. It encodes CASSFIREIQETQYF. The rearrangement links TRBV28 to TRBJ2-5; perhaps TRBD2 as D (6 bases). CDR3 length: 15 amino acids. The germline V gene encodes CDR1 MDHEN and CDR2 SYDVKM. The V end was cut by 3 bases, the J end by 2 bases, with 13 bases between.

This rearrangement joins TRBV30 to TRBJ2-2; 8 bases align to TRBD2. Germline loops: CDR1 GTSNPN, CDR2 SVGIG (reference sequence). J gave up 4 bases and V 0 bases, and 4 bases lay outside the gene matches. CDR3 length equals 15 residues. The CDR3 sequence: CAWSVRGGGTGELFF. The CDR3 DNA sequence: TGTGCCTGGAGTGTACGGGGGGGAGGCACCGGGGAGCTGTTTTTT.

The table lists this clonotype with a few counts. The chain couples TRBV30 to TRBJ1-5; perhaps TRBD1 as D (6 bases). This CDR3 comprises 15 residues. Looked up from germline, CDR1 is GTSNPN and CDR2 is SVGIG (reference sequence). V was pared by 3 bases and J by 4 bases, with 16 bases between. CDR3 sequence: CAWSLGAAGNQPQHF. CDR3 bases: TGTGCCTGGAGCCTGGGGGCTGCTGGGAATCAGCCCCAGCATTTT.

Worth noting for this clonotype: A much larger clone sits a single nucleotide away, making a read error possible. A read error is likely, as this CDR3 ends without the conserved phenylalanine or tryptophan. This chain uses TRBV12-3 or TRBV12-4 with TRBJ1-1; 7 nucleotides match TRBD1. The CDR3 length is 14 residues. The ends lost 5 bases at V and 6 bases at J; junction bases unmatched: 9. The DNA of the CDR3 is TGTGCCAGCAGTCCGACAGGGAGCGGATCTGAAGCTTTCCTT. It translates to CASSPTGSGSEAFL.

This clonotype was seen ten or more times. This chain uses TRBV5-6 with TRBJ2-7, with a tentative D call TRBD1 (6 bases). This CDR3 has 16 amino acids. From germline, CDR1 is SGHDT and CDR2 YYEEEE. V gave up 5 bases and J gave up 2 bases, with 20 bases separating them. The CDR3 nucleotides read TGTGCCAGCAGTTCTTTGGGGAGCCGGGACACCTACGAGCAGTACTTC. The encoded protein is CASSSLGSRDTYEQYF.

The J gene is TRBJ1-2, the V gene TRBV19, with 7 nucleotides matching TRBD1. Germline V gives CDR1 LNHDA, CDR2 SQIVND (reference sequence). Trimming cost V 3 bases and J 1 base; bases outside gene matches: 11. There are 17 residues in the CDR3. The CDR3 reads CASSIHGQADLNYGYTF. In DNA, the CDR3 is TGTGCCAGTAGTATCCATGGACAGGCCGACCTTAACTATGGCTACACCTTC. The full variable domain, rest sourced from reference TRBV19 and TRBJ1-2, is DGGITQSPKYLFRKEGQNVTLSCEQNLNHDAMYWYRQDPGQGLRLIYYSQIVNDFQKGDIAEGYSVSREKKESFPLTVTSAQKNPTAFYLCASSIHGQADLNYGYTFGSGTRLTVV.

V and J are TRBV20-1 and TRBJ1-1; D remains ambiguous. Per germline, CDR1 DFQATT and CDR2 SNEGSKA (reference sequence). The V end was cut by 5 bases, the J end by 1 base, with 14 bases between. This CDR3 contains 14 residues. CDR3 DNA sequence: TGCAGTGCTGCGACCCGGGCCTCGAACACTGAAGCTTTCTTT. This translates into CSAATRASNTEAFF.

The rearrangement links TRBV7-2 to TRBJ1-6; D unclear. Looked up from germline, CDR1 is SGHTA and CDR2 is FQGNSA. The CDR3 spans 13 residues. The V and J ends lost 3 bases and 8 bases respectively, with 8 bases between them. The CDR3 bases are TGTGCCAGCAGCTTGCCCGGGCATTCACCCCTCCACTTT. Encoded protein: CASSLPGHSPLHF.

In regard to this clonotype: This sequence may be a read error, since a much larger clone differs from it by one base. CDR3 amino acids: CAGRKRRGGELFF. The DNA of the CDR3 is TGTGCCGGCAGGAAGAGGCGGGGCGGGGAGCTGTTTTTT. The chain combines TRBV28 with TRBJ2-2; a possible D gene is TRBD2 (6 bases). This CDR3 is built from 13 residues. CDR1 and CDR2 (germline): MDHEN, SYDVKM.

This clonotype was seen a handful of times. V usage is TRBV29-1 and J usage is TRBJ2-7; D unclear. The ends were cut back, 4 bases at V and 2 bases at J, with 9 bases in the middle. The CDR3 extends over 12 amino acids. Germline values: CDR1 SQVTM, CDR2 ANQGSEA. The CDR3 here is CSVVADTYEQYF. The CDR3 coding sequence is TGCAGCGTTGTCGCAGATACCTACGAGCAGTACTTC.

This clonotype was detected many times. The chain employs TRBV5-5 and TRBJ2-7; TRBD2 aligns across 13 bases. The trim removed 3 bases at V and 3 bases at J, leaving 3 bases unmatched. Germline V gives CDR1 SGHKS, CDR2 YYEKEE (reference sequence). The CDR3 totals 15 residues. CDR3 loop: CASSYGTSGVYEQYF. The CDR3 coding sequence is TGTGCCAGCAGCTACGGGACTAGCGGGGTCTACGAGCAGTACTTC.

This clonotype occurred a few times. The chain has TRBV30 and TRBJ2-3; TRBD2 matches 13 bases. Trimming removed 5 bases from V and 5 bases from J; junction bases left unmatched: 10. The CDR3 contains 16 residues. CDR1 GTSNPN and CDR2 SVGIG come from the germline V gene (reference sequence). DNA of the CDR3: TGTGCCTGGCACCCCCGACTAGCGGGAGGCGTAGATACGCAGTATTTT. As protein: CAWHPRLAGGVDTQYF.

This CDR3 is CASSRRQGEEGQPQHF. The DNA of the CDR3 is TGTGCCAGCAGCCGTAGACAGGGGGAAGAGGGACAGCCCCAGCATTTT. The chain combines TRBV14 with TRBJ1-5; 9 bases match TRBD1. Trimming removed 4 bases from V and 7 bases from J; junction bases left unmatched: 11. This CDR3 spans 16 amino acids. Per the germline V gene, CDR1 is SGHDN and CDR2 is FVKESK.

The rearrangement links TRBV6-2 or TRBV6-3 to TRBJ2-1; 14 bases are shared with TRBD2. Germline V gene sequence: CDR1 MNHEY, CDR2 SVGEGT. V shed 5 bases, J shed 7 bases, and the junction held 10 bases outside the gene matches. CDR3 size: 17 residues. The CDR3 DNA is TGTGCCAGCAGTAAAGACACAGGGACTAGCGGGAGAAATGAGCAGTTCTTC. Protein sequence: CASSKDTGTSGRNEQFF.

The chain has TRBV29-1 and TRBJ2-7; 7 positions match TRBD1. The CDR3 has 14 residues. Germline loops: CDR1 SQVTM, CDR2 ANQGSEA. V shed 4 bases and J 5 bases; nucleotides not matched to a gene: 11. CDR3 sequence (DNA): TGCAGCGTTGTTGCCGCGACAGGGTCCCACGAGCAGTACTTC. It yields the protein CSVVAATGSHEQYF.

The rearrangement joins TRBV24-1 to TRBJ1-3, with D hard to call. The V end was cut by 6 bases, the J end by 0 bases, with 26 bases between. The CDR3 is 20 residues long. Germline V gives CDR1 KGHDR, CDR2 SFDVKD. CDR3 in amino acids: CATSHLSVQGPNLSGNTIYF. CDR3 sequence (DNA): TGTGCCACCAGTCACTTAAGTGTTCAAGGGCCAAACCTCTCTGGAAACACCATATATTTT.

The CDR3 DNA sequence: TGCGCCAGCAGCTTCGTTGGGGCCAACGTCCTGACTTTC. As protein: CASSFVGANVLTF. V is TRBV5-1 and J is TRBJ2-6; D remains ambiguous. V was cut by 2 bases and J by 3 bases, with 3 bases left in between. CDR1 is SGHRS, CDR2 YFSETQ, per germline. The CDR3 consists of 13 residues.

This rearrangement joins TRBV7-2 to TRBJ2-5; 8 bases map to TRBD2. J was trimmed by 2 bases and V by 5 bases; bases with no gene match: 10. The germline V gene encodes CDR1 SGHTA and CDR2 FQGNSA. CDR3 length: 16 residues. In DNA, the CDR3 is TGTGCCAGCAGCCCTTTTACTAGCGGACGTCAAGAGACCCAGTACTTC. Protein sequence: CASSPFTSGRQETQYF.

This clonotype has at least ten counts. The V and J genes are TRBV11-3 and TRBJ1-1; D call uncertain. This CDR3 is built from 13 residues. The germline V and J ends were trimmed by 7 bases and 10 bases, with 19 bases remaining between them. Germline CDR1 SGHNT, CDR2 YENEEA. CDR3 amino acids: CASTVGVGGVAFF. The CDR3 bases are TGTGCCAGCACCGTCGGAGTAGGAGGCGTAGCTTTCTTT.

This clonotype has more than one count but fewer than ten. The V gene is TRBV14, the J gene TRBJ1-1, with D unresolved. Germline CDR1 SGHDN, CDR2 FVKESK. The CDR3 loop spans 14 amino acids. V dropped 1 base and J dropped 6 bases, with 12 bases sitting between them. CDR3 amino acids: CASSQVDPGPEAFF. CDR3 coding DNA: TGTGCCAGCAGCCAAGTTGATCCTGGCCCTGAAGCTTTCTTT.

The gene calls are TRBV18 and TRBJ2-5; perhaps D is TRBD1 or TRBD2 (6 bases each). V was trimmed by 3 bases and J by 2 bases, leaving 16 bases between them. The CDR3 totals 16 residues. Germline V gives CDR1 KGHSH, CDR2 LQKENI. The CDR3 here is CASSPGLGGPQETQYF. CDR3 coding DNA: TGTGCCAGCTCACCGGGTTTGGGGGGCCCACAAGAGACCCAGTACTTC.

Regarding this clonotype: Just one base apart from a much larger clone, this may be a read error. The CDR3 nucleotides are TGCGCCAGCAGCCGGGACAGGGACAATGAAGAACTGTTTTTT. Protein sequence: CASSRDRDNEELFF. The J gene is TRBJ1-4, the V gene TRBV5-1; 9 bases align to TRBD1. The CDR3 is made up of 14 amino acids. Per germline, CDR1 SGHRS and CDR2 YFSETQ.